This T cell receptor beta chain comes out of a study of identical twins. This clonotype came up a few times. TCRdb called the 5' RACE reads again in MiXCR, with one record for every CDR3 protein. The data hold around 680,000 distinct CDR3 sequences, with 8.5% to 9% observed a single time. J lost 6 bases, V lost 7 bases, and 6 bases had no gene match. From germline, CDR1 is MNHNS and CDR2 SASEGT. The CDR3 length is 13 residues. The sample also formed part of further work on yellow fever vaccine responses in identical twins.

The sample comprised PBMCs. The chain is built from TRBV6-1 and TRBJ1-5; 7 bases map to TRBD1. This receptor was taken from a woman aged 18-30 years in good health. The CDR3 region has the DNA TGTGCCAGCAACGACAGGGCTACTCAGCCCCAGCATTTT. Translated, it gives CASNDRATQPQHF.